This T cell receptor beta chain was recovered during a study of blood T cell repertoires in COVID-19 (dated by TCRdb to about 2020). For context, the study as a whole: Samples covering the acute and convalescent phases of COVID-19 were provided by collaborators in the United States, Italy and Spain. Samples were obtained from the ongoing ImmuneRACE study (first 160 participants) and from some 1,300 subjects provided by 6 global collaborators. The material from the prospective study consisted of cDNA or gDNA derived from T cells, B-cell-depleted T cells, or PBMCs. A de-identified subject ID, COVID-19 status, age in years and sex were almost always included in the sample metadata. Deeply sampled blood TCRbeta repertoires from subjects exposed to, actively infected with, or recovered from COVID-19 were included in the dataset. The repertoires were made available in a free public database intended to serve as a resource for research on the immune response to SARS-CoV-2. Where available, HLA class I and class II types were taken from metadata supplied by the sample provider and were not determined by assay-based typing.

This clone was counted at least ten times. The target of this receptor is not known. Base qualities were left out, and no much larger clone turns up one base away. Another Seattle source contributed samples from volunteer blood donors who had recovered from COVID-19. The collaborating institutions used their own protocols to collect whole blood in K2EDTA tubes. For TCRbeta analysis, collaborators shipped samples as frozen whole blood, isolated PBMCs, or DNA extracted from either of those sample types. Points the paper makes about the study in general: The amount of clinical and demographic metadata varied by source and participant and was provided uncurated.

The CDR3 contains 13 residues, cysteine and phenylalanine counted. Solely the CDR3 DNA is kept, with 39 bases framed from the first base. V loses 8 bases, J loses 0 bases, and the germline ends lie 10 bases apart. TCRbeta CDR3 regions were amplified from genomic DNA using the immunoSEQ Assay, a bias-controlled multiplex PCR. In the source study's methods: The number of nucleated cells in each sample was estimated from the amplification of reference gene primers within the assay. Sequence reads were collapsed and filtered to measure the absolute abundance of every unique TCRbeta CDR3 rearrangement. Productive Simpson clonality was computed per sample as the square root of Simpson's diversity index over productive rearrangements. TCRdb retrieved this table from immuneACCESS and kept in-frame rearrangements only. Not all clones are present; in checked studies, unresolved V genes account for under half, and no reason is known for the remainder. V and J calls and clone size are given by that table; D and trimming were obtained from the DNA. In all, the sample holds about 210,000 clones, and 75% to 85% of those were seen once. Over 2% of the sample rests with the top ten.

Recombination connected TRBV12-3 or TRBV12-4 to TRBJ2-5; no confident D gene assignment can be made. The clonotype comes from a man aged 40-50 years who had recovered from COVID-19. Input material: peripheral blood. The CDR3 protein is CASVGRNQETQYF. The nucleotides read TGTGCCAGCGTGGGCAGAAACCAAGAGACCCAGTACTTC.